This TCR beta chain was recorded in a study of response to subunit inactivated influenza vaccine listed by TCRdb under 2018. In the study overall: Deep quantitative T cell receptor repertoire profiling was used in the study to track responses to a trivalent subunit inactivated influenza vaccine.

Comment on this clonotype: It has no known antigen specificity. Base qualities are not recorded, but no much larger clone differs from it by a single base.

Library creation used RT-PCR. The listed sequencing device is Illumina HiSeq 2500. TCRdb trimmed the raw reads at Q25, called clones with MiXCR and kept productive beta chains. Each record represents a unique CDR3 protein, reported with the most common genes and DNA among its rows. The sample yields a few hundred thousand distinct CDR3 sequences; about 10% were counted once. The ten largest clones take up approximately 11% of the sample. Points the paper makes about the study in general: According to the authors, only a limited number of new T cells may be recruited by each seasonal influenza vaccination.

The data were also submitted as part of a second study, on T cells expressing NK-cell markers. As that second paper reports: The TCR beta cDNA libraries were made using 5'RACE template switching, a step that added both a universal primer site and unique molecular identifiers. Seven or eight donors provided sorted CD3+CD56+NKG2C+, CD3+CD56+NKG2C- and CD3+CD56-NKG2C+ T-cell subsets, whose TCR beta-chain repertoires were profiled. Among the eight sequenced donors, seven were HCMV-seropositive and one was HCMV-seronegative. To restrict sorting to alphabetaTCR-expressing T cells, an anti-gammadeltaTCR antibody was added in several experiments. For over five donors, the dominant CD3+CD56+NKG2C+ clonotypes were among the top 10 CD8+ clonotypes and accounted for roughly 1.0-7.5% of CD8+ T cells. Those dominant clonotypes were again the most abundant among CD3+CD56-NKG2C+ cells in a handful of donors, at roughly 28.3-65%. It remained unclear whether the expanded NKG2C-expressing T cell clones were specific for HCMV antigens. Randomly selected healthy volunteers, three men and five women, were used as the eight sequenced donors. To determine HCMV serostatus, a commercial ELISA kit was used to detect HCMV-specific IgG in serum. Ficoll density gradient centrifugation was used to isolate peripheral blood mononuclear cells from blood. For over five donors, bulk peripheral blood T-cell repertoires were additionally sequenced from unsorted PBMC. cDNA synthesis was primed from the TCR beta constant segment and was followed by two successive PCR amplification steps. Sequencing of the libraries produced 2 x 150 bp reads on Illumina HiSeq 2000/2500, MiSeq or NextSeq. MIGEC handled demultiplexing of the reads and grouping by UMI, while MiTCR was used to assemble and quantify clonotypes. To exclude erroneous sequences, any TCR cDNA sequence not supported by at least two reads was discarded. Downstream repertoire analysis used the tcR package, and clonotypes were matched across fractions by CDR3 nucleotide sequence plus V segment. Antigen specificity was annotated against VDJdb with VDJmatch, allowing one amino acid substitution in CDR3.

The source material was PBMCs from blood, sampled on the day of vaccination. The sequence was obtained from a man aged 45-60 years who received an inactivated influenza vaccine. Donor details come from another sample of the same person, matched by shared clones.

The bases read TGTGCCAGCAAGGCGGCGGATGGGGGATCACCCCTCCACTTT. The resulting protein is CASKAADGGSPLHF. The receptor chain draws on TRBV6-4 and TRBJ1-6; the D gene is perhaps TRBD1, on 5 matching bases. Taken from cysteine to phenylalanine, the CDR3 has 14 residues. CDR3 DNA is the only sequence kept; it has 42 bases, read in frame from the first base. The V and J ends are trimmed by 7 bases and 10 bases, leaving 17 bases between them. The germline V gene specifies MRHNA as CDR1 and SNTAGT as CDR2.